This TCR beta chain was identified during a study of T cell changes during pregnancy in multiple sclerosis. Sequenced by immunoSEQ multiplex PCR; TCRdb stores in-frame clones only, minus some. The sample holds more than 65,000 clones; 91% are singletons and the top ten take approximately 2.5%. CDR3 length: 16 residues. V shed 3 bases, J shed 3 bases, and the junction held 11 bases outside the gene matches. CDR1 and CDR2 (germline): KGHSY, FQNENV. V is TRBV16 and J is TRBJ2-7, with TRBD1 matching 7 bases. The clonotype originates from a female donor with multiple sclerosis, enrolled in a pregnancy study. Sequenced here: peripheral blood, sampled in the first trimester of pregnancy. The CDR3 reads CASSHPPGQKSYEQYF. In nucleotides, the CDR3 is TGTGCCAGCAGCCATCCGCCGGGACAGAAAAGCTACGAGCAGTACTTC.